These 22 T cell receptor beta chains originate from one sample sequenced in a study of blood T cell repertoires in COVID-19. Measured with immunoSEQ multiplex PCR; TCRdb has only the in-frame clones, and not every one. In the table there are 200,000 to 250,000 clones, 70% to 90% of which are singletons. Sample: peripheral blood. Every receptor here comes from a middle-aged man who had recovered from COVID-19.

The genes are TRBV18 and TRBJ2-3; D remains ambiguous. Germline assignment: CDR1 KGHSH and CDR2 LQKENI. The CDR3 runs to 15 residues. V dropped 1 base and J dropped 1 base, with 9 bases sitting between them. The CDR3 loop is CASSPRGLGTDTQYF. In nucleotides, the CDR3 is TGTGCCAGCTCACCACGAGGTCTTGGCACAGATACGCAGTATTTT.

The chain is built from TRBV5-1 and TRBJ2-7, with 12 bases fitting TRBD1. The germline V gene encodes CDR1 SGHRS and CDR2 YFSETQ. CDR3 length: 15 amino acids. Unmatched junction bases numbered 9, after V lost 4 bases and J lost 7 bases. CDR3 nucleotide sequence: TGCGCCAGCAGCCTTGGGACAGGGGGCTCGGGTGAGCAGTACTTC. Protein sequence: CASSLGTGGSGEQYF.

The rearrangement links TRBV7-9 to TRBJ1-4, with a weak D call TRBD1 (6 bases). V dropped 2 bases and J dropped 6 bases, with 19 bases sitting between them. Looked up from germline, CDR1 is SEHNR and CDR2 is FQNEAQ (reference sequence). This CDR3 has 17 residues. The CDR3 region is CASSLSGRGRGHEKLFF. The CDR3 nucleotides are TGTGCCAGCAGCTTATCGGGTCGAGGCAGGGGACATGAAAAACTGTTTTTT.

CDR3 bases: TGTGCCAGCTCACCACTTACCGGACAGATTTACAATGAGCAGTTCTTC. Translation: CASSPLTGQIYNEQFF. The chain employs TRBV18 and TRBJ2-1; possibly TRBD1 for D (6 bases). Per the germline V gene, CDR1 is KGHSH and CDR2 is LQKENI. Trimming stripped 1 base from V and 4 bases from J, with 14 bases between. There are 16 residues in the CDR3.

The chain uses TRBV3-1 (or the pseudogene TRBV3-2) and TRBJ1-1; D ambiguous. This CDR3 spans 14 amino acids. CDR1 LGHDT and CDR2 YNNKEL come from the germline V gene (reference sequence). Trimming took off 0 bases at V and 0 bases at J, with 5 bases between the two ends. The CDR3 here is CASSQETVNTEAFF. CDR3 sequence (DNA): TGTGCCAGCAGCCAAGAAACGGTGAACACTGAAGCTTTCTTT.

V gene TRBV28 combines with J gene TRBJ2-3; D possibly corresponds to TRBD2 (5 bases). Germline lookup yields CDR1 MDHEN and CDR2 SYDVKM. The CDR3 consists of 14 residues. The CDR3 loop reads CAAYGIYGTDTQYF. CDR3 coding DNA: TGTGCTGCGTACGGGATATACGGCACAGATACGCAGTATTTT.

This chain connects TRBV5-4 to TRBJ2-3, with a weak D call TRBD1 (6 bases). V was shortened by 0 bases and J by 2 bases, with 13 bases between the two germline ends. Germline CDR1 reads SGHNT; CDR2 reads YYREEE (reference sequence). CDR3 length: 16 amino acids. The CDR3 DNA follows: TGTGCCAGCAGCTTGGTGGGCAGGGGTTACACAGATACGCAGTATTTT. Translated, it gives CASSLVGRGYTDTQYF.

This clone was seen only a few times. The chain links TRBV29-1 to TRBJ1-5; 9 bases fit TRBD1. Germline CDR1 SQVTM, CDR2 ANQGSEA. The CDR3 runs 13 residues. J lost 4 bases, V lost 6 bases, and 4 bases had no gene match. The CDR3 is CSVGTGPNQPQHF. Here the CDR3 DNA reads TGCAGCGTAGGGACAGGGCCAAATCAGCCCCAGCATTTT.

CDR3 in DNA: TGTGCCAGCAGGACCCAGGGAACCTACGAGCAGTACTTC. Translated: CASRTQGTYEQYF. The chain recombines TRBV28 with TRBJ2-7, with a weak D call TRBD1 (5 bases). CDR3 size: 13 residues. V was cut by 6 bases and J by 2 bases, with 11 bases left in between. Germline V gives CDR1 MDHEN, CDR2 SYDVKM. Variable domain in full (rest from reference TRBV28 and TRBJ2-7): DVKVTQSSRYLVKRTGEKVFLECVQDMDHENMFWYRQDPGLGLRLIYFSYDVKMKEKGDIPEGYSVSREKKERFSLILESASTNQTSMYLCASRTQGTYEQYFGPGTRLTVT.

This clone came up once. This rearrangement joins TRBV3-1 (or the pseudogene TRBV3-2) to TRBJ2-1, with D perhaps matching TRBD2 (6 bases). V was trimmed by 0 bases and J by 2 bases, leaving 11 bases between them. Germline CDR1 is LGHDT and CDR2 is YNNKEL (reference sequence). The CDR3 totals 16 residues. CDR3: CASSQEASVAYNEQFF. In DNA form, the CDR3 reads TGTGCCAGCAGCCAAGAGGCTAGCGTTGCCTACAATGAGCAGTTCTTC.

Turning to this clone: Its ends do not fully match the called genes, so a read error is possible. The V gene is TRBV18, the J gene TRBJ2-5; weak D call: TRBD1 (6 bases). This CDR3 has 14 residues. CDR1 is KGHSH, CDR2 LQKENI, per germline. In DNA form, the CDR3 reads TGTGCCAGCTCACCCGACAGGTTACAAGGGACCCAGTACTTC. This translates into CASSPDRLQGTQYF.

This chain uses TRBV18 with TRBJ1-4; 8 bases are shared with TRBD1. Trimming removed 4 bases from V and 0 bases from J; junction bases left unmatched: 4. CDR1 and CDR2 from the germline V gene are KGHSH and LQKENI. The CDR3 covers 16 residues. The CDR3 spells CASSRTGQATNEKLFF. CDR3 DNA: TGTGCCAGCTCACGGACAGGGCAAGCAACTAATGAAAAACTGTTTTTT. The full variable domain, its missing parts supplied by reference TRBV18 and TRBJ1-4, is NAGVMQNPRHLVRRRGQEARLRCSPMKGHSHVYWYRQLPEEGLKFMVYLQKENIIDESGMPKERFSAEFPKEGPSILRIQQVVRGDSAAYFCASSRTGQATNEKLFFGSGTQLSVL.

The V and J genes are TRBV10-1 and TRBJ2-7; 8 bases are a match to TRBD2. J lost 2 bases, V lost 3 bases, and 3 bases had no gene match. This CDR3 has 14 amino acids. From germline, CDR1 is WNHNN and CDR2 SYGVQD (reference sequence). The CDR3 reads CASSEGTSPYEQYF. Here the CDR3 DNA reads TGCGCCAGCAGTGAAGGGACTAGTCCCTACGAGCAGTACTTC.

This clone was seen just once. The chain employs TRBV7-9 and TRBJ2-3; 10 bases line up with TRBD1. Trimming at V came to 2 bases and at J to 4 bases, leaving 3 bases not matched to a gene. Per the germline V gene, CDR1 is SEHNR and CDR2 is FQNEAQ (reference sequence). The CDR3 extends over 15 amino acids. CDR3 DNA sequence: TGTGCCAGCAGCTTACGACAGGGGGCAGCAGATACGCAGTATTTT. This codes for CASSLRQGAADTQYF.

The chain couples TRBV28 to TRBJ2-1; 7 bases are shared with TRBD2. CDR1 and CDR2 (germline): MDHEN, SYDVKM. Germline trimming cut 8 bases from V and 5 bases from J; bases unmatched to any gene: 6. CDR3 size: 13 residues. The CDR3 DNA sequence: TGTGCCAGCTACGGGACTACTAACAATGAGCAGTTCTTC. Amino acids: CASYGTTNNEQFF.

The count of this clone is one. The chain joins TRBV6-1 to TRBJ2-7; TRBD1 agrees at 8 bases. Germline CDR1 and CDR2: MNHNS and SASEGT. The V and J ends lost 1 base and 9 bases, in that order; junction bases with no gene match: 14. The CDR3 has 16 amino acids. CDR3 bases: TGTGCCAGCAGTGAAGGGGTCGGACAGGGTCAAAATGTGCAGTACTTC. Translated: CASSEGVGQGQNVQYF.

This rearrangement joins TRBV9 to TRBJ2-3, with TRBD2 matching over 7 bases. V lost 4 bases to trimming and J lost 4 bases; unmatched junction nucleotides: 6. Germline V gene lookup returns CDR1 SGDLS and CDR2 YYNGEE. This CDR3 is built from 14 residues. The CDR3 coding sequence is TGTGCCAGCAGCTGGGAGGGAGGGGCAGATACGCAGTATTTT. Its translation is CASSWEGGADTQYF.

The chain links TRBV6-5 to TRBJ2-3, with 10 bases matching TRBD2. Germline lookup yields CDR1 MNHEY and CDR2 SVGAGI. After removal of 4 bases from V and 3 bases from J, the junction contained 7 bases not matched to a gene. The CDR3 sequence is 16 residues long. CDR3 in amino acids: CASSLSGLAATDTQYF. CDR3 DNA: TGTGCCAGCAGTTTGTCCGGACTAGCGGCTACAGATACGCAGTATTTT.

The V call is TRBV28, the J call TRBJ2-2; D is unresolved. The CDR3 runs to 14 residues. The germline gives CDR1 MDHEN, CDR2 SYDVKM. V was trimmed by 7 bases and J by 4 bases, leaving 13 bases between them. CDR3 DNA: TGTGCCAGCATTAAGAACAGACCCACCGGGGAGCTGTTTTTT. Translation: CASIKNRPTGELFF.

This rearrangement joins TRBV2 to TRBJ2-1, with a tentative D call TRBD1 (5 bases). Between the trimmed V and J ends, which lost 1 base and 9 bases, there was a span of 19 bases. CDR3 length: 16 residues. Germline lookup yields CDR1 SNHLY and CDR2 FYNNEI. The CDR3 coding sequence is TGTGCCAGCAGTGAAGGACTCCGCCCCCAGGGTCTTGAGCAGTTCTTC. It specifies CASSEGLRPQGLEQFF.

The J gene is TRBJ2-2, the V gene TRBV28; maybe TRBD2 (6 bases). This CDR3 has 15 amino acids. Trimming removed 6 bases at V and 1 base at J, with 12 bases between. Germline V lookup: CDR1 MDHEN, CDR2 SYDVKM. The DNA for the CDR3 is TGTGCCAGCAGGAAGCGGGCTTTGAACACCGGGGAGCTGTTTTTT. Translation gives CASRKRALNTGELFF.

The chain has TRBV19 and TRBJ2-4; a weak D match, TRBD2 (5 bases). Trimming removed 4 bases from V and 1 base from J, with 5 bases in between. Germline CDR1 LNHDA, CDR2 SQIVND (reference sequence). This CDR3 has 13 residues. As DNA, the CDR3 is TGTGCCAGTAGTAGAGGGGCCAAAAACATTCAGTACTTC. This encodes CASSRGAKNIQYF. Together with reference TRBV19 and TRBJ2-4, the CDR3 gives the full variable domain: DGGITQSPKYLFRKEGQNVTLSCEQNLNHDAMYWYRQDPGQGLRLIYYSQIVNDFQKGDIAEGYSVSREKKESFPLTVTSAQKNPTAFYLCASSRGAKNIQYFGAGTRLSVL.